The 7 T cell receptor beta chains in this list originate from one sample, sequenced in a study of blood T cells in healthy people across ages. The authors ran a second PCR of 7 to 11 cycles using a sample-barcoded 5' primer and a J-beta primer mix. TCRdb re-called the 5' RACE reads through MiXCR, storing one row per CDR3 protein. This sample has roughly 1.7 million distinct CDR3 sequences, with roughly a third found just once. The sequencing sample was made of blood. The receptors were sampled from a woman younger than 45 in good health.

This clonotype was observed at least ten times. The chain has TRBV7-2 and TRBJ2-5; TRBD1 matches at 8 bases. V was pared by 5 bases and J by 2 bases, with 16 bases of the junction left unmatched. The germline V gene encodes CDR1 SGHTA and CDR2 FQGNSA. The CDR3 is made up of 18 amino acids. The CDR3 DNA is TGTGCCAGCAGCCATCGATATTTCGGGACAGGACCTCAAGAGACCCAGTACTTC. This encodes CASSHRYFGTGPQETQYF.

The chain uses TRBV18 and TRBJ2-1, with D possibly TRBD1 on 5 matching bases. Germline loops: CDR1 KGHSH, CDR2 LQKENI. Trimming took off 5 bases at V and 2 bases at J, with 13 bases between the two ends. CDR3 length: 15 residues. The CDR3 DNA follows: TGTGCCAGCTCAGCAGGGCGTTTAACCTACAATGAGCAGTTCTTC. Encoded protein: CASSAGRLTYNEQFF.

This clonotype was detected a few times. CDR3 region: CASTLTSGGINEQFF. DNA for the CDR3: TGTGCCAGCACTTTGACTAGCGGAGGGATCAATGAGCAGTTCTTC. The chain has TRBV12-3 or TRBV12-4 and TRBJ2-1; 9 bases match TRBD2. CDR3 length: 15 residues. Losses at the gene ends were 7 bases for V and 6 bases for J; bases not matched to a gene: 10.

The rearrangement links TRBV4-1 to TRBJ1-5; D is undetermined. This CDR3 is built from 14 residues. Germline CDR1 MGHRA, CDR2 YSYEKL. The V and J ends lost 0 bases and 4 bases respectively, with 7 bases between them. The CDR3 DNA reads TGCGCCAGCAGCCAAGAAGGTCGGAATCAGCCCCAGCATTTT. Protein sequence: CASSQEGRNQPQHF.

The chain has TRBV12-5 and TRBJ2-1; D gene ambiguous. Germline V gene sequence: CDR1 LGHNT, CDR2 FRNRAP. The V end lost 7 bases, the J end lost 4 bases, and 23 bases lay between the germline ends. The CDR3 length is 17 residues. CDR3 sequence reads: CASVDPYPGLLYNEQFF. DNA of the CDR3: TGTGCTAGTGTTGACCCATACCCGGGCTTGCTTTACAATGAGCAGTTCTTC.

The chain links TRBV9 to TRBJ2-1; 13 positions agree with TRBD2. The CDR3 runs 16 residues. Germline V gene data show CDR1 as SGDLS and CDR2 as YYNGEE. The V segment lost 0 bases and the J segment 5 bases; nucleotides outside the gene matches: 2. Here the CDR3 DNA reads TGTGCCAGCAGCGTAGGGGGGACTAGCGGGGACAATGAGCAGTTCTTC. It specifies CASSVGGTSGDNEQFF. Full variable domain (missing parts from reference TRBV9 and TRBJ2-1): DSGVTQTPKHLITATGQRVTLRCSPRSGDLSVYWYQQSLDQGLQFLIQYYNGEERAKGNILERFSAQQFPDLHSELNLSSLELGDSALYFCASSVGGTSGDNEQFFGPGTRLTVL.

This sequence joins TRBV6-2 or TRBV6-3 and TRBJ2-5; 8 bases fit TRBD2. Judging by the DNA end, TRBJ2-7 fits better; the J call may be wrong. Germline CDR1 and CDR2: MNHEY and SVGEGT. The CDR3 totals 18 residues. The CDR3 loop reads CASSYKGGRGGGTYEQYF. The CDR3 bases are TGTGCCAGCAGTTACAAAGGTGGTCGCGGCGGGGGGACCTACGAGCAGTACTTC.